The rows below give T cell receptor beta chains drawn from one sample of a study of blood T cell repertoires in COVID-19. TCRdb's copy holds only in-frame clones and misses some; the assay was immunoSEQ multiplex PCR. In the table there are more than 300,000 clones, 85% to 95% of which are singletons. Sequencing was carried out using PBMCs or T cells enriched from blood (not recorded which). The receptors derive from a woman in her thirties who had been exposed to COVID-19. CDR3s include the opening cysteine and the closing phenylalanine or tryptophan. The D gene is left open where the match is weak. Expanded clones are given a class, and other clones once, few, many or no size at all.

TRBJ2-1,-,TRBV24-1,TRBD1,CATSDPDRDYNEQFF,TGTGCCACCAGTGACCCGGACAGGGATTATAATGAGCAGTTCTTC
TRBJ1-6,-,TRBV4-1,TRBD1,CASSQVQGGNSPLHF,TGCGCCAGCAGCCAAGTCCAGGGGGGAAATTCACCCCTCCACTTT
TRBJ2-5,-,TRBV6-2/TRBV6-3,-,CASSYGGQEVETQYF,TGTGCCAGCAGTTACGGAGGGCAGGAGGTAGAGACCCAGTACTTC
TRBJ1-6,-,TRBV9,-,CASSVAGTRGNSPLHF,TGTGCCAGCAGCGTAGCGGGCACTCGGGGGAATTCACCCCTCCACTTT
TRBJ1-5,-,TRBV4-3,-,CASSQDYVEAGESHQPQHF,TGCGCCAGCAGCCAAGATTACGTAGAGGCGGGGGAAAGTCATCAGCCCCAGCATTTT
TRBJ2-7,-,TRBV9,-,CASSVGAGSSYEQYF,TGTGCCAGCAGCGTAGGGGCGGGATCTTCCTACGAGCAGTACTTC
TRBJ1-1,-,TRBV13,-,CATRRGLTEAFF,TGTGCAACCAGGCGGGGGTTAACTGAAGCTTTCTTT
TRBJ1-2,-,TRBV18,TRBD1,CASSPGTGYEDGYTF,TGTGCCAGCTCACCCGGGACAGGGTATGAGGATGGCTACACCTTC
TRBJ1-2,-,TRBV18,-,CASSPQGPDTSNYGYTF,TGTGCCAGCTCACCACAGGGGCCGGATACCTCTAACTATGGCTACACCTTC
TRBJ1-2,-,TRBV10-2,-,CASSEFGEDYGYTF,TGCGCCAGCAGTGAGTTTGGGGAGGACTATGGCTACACCTTC
TRBJ2-5,-,TRBV5-6,-,CASSTSSGLETQYF,TGTGCCAGCAGCACGAGTTCAGGTTTGGAGACCCAGTACTTC
TRBJ1-2,-,TRBV18,TRBD1,CASSPRPGQGARGYGYTF,TGTGCCAGCTCACCGAGACCGGGACAGGGGGCAAGGGGCTATGGCTACACCTTC
TRBJ1-1,-,TRBV5-1,-,CASSLEGGIMTEAFF,TGCGCCAGCAGCTTGGAGGGAGGGATCATGACTGAAGCTTTCTTT
TRBJ2-1,-,TRBV7-6,TRBD2,CASTPGLAYYNEQFF,TGTGCCAGCACACCGGGACTAGCGTACTACAATGAGCAGTTCTTC
TRBJ1-3,-,TRBV4-2,-,CASSQDPQILSSGNTIYF,TGTGCCAGCAGCCAAGATCCCCAGATACTATCCTCTGGAAACACCATATATTTT
TRBJ2-2,-,TRBV5-1,-,CASSLRPGDRELFF,TGCGCCAGCAGCTTGAGGCCGGGGGATAGGGAGCTGTTTTTT
TRBJ2-1,-,TRBV9,TRBD1,CASSGGARGLSRSYNEQFF,TGTGCCAGCAGCGGGGGGGCCAGGGGGCTGTCCCGATCCTACAATGAGCAGTTCTTC
TRBJ2-5,-,TRBV7-6,TRBD2,CASSLGLAGASYQETQYF,TGTGCCAGCAGCTTGGGACTAGCGGGGGCGTCGTACCAAGAGACCCAGTACTTC
TRBJ1-2,-,TRBV7-6,TRBD1,CASSLDTGAYGYTF,TGTGCCAGCAGCTTAGATACAGGGGCCTATGGCTACACCTTC
TRBJ2-4,-,TRBV5-6,-,CASSIEQGGIQYF,TGTGCCAGCAGCATAGAACAGGGTGGCATTCAGTACTTC
TRBJ2-7,-,TRBV7-2,TRBD2,CASSLAGGDYEQYF,TGTGCCAGCAGCTTAGCGGGAGGGGACTACGAGCAGTACTTC
TRBJ2-1,-,TRBV5-1,-,CASRGSHNEQFF,TGCGCCAGCCGGGGGTCTCACAATGAGCAGTTCTTC
TRBJ2-2,-,TRBV15,TRBD1,CATATGDGELFF,TGTGCCACCGCGACAGGGGACGGGGAGCTGTTTTTT
TRBJ1-4,once,TRBV29-1,TRBD1,CSAYRGLDEKLFF,TGCAGCGCCTACAGGGGGCTGGATGAAAAACTGTTTTTT
TRBJ1-2,-,TRBV9,-,CASSPPEGGYGYTF,TGTGCCAGCAGCCCCCCGGAAGGGGGCTATGGCTACACCTTC
TRBJ1-4,-,TRBV19,-,CASSIRGTNEKLFF,TGTGCCAGTAGTATTCGCGGGACTAATGAAAAACTGTTTTTT
TRBJ1-1,-,TRBV19,-,CASSAPVGGRNTEAFF,TGTGCCAGTAGTGCCCCGGTTGGGGGGAGGAACACTGAAGCTTTCTTT
TRBJ1-3,-,TRBV4-2,TRBD1,CASSQGQGFVSGNTIYF,TGTGCCAGCAGCCAGGGACAGGGGTTTGTCTCTGGAAACACCATATATTTT
TRBJ2-3,-,TRBV5-8,-,CASSLGGGTSTDTQYF,TGTGCCAGCAGCTTGGGGGGAGGCACTAGCACAGATACGCAGTATTTT
TRBJ2-7,-,TRBV21-1,-,CASSKRKGTVPYEQYF,TGTGCCAGCAGCAAAAGAAAAGGGACAGTCCCCTACGAGCAGTACTTC
TRBJ1-2,-,TRBV6-1,-,CASSEGGPNYGYTF,TGTGCCAGCAGTGAGGGGGGGCCTAACTATGGCTACACCTTC
TRBJ2-6,-,TRBV12-5,-,CASGLAMTGSPSSGANVLTF,TGTGCTAGTGGTTTGGCTATGACAGGTTCTCCCTCCTCTGGGGCCAACGTCCTGACTTTC
TRBJ1-5,-,TRBV30,TRBD1,CAWSENRGLGNQPQHF,TGTGCCTGGAGTGAAAACAGGGGGCTGGGCAATCAGCCCCAGCATTTT
TRBJ2-1,-,TRBV11-1,-,CASRVSGDEQFF,TGTGCCAGCAGGGTCTCGGGGGATGAGCAGTTCTTC
TRBJ1-2,once,TRBV5-1,-,CASSLGHPSGGGYTF,TGCGCCAGCAGCTTGGGACACCCATCAGGTGGTGGCTACACCTTC
TRBJ1-2,few,TRBV2,-,CASSGIPGDYGYTF,TGTGCCAGCAGCGGGATCCCCGGCGACTATGGCTACACCTTC
TRBJ2-2,-,TRBV4-1,TRBD1,CASSRGAYGTGGTGELFF,TGCGCCAGCAGCCGAGGGGCTTACGGGACAGGGGGCACCGGGGAGCTGTTTTTT
TRBJ2-5,-,TRBV7-2,-,CASLPRPGETQYF,TGTGCCAGTCTTCCCCGTCCGGGGGAGACCCAGTACTTC
TRBJ2-1,-,TRBV9,TRBD2,CASSVSIQTSGGASSYNEQFF,TGTGCCAGCAGCGTATCAATCCAGACTAGCGGGGGGGCGAGCTCCTACAATGAGCAGTTCTTC
TRBJ2-5,-,TRBV12-3/TRBV12-4,-,CASTLGRETQYF,TGTGCCAGCACCCTAGGTCGGGAGACCCAGTACTTC
TRBJ2-2,-,TRBV5-1,TRBD1,CASSLGQGAAGELFF,TGCGCCAGCAGCTTGGGACAGGGGGCGGCCGGGGAGCTGTTTTTT
TRBJ2-7,many,TRBV9,TRBD1,CASSPWTGTDEQYF,TGTGCCAGCAGCCCCTGGACAGGGACCGATGAGCAGTACTTC
TRBJ1-3,once,TRBV19,-,CASSMRGNTIYF,TGTGCCAGTAGTATGAGAGGAAACACCATATATTTT
TRBJ1-1,few,TRBV29-1,TRBD1,CSVDRGRTEAFF,TGCAGCGTTGACAGGGGGCGGACTGAAGCTTTCTTT
TRBJ2-6,-,TRBV4-3,-,CASSRQSSGANVLTF,TGCGCCAGCAGCCGGCAGTCCTCTGGGGCCAACGTCCTGACTTTC
TRBJ2-2,-,TRBV6-2/TRBV6-3,-,CASSSARGNTGELFF,TGTGCCAGCAGCTCAGCAAGGGGGAACACCGGGGAGCTGTTTTTT
TRBJ2-7,-,TRBV7-2,TRBD1,CASSGRTGYEQYF,TGTGCCAGCAGCGGGAGGACAGGGTACGAGCAGTACTTC
TRBJ1-6,-,TRBV4-2,-,CASSRDGSYNSPLHF,TGTGCCAGCAGCCGAGACGGCTCCTATAATTCACCCCTCCACTTT
TRBJ1-2,few,TRBV2,-,CASTLWTRTNYGYTF,TGTGCCAGCACCCTATGGACTCGGACTAACTATGGCTACACCTTC
TRBJ2-7,-,TRBV13,-,CASSLGGEQYF,TGTGCCAGCAGCTTGGGGGGCGAGCAGTACTTC
TRBJ1-1,-,TRBV25-1,TRBD1,CASSEYRGPGAEAFF,TGTGCCAGCAGTGAATACAGGGGGCCCGGAGCTGAAGCTTTCTTT
TRBJ1-3,-,TRBV18,-,CASSPFGPGSGNTIYF,-
TRBJ1-4,-,TRBV4-1,-,CASSQAGLSEKLFF,TGCGCCAGCAGCCAAGCAGGGTTGAGTGAAAAACTGTTTTTT
TRBJ1-4,-,TRBV5-4,-,CASSTGKRGEKLFF,TGTGCCAGCAGCACTGGGAAGAGGGGGGAAAAACTGTTTTTT
TRBJ1-2,-,TRBV29-1,TRBD1,CSVGTGIRYGYTF,TGCAGCGTTGGGACAGGGATTAGGTATGGCTACACCTTC
TRBJ2-7,-,TRBV4-2,TRBD1,CASSQVRQGDYEQYF,TGTGCCAGCAGCCAAGTTCGACAGGGAGACTACGAGCAGTACTTC
TRBJ2-7,-,TRBV19,-,CASSMNPGPRYYEQYF,TGTGCCAGTAGTATGAACCCAGGGCCCCGGTACTACGAGCAGTACTTC
TRBJ2-2,-,TRBV6-2/TRBV6-3,TRBD2,CASSYPRASGHTGELFF,TGTGCCAGCAGTTACCCGAGGGCTAGCGGACACACCGGGGAGCTGTTTTTT
TRBJ1-1,-,TRBV29-1,-,CSVTTGWTEAFF,TGCAGCGTTACCACAGGGTGGACTGAAGCTTTCTTT